This T cell receptor beta chain appears in the sequencing data of a study of identical twins. CDR1 and CDR2 from the germline V gene are KGHDR and SFDVKD. The CDR3 covers 13 residues. Study-wide points: High-abundance cord blood beta clonotypes had fewer insertions; memory repertoires showed none. There was more out-of-frame TCR alpha sharing in monozygotic twins than models estimated. Cross-sectional statistical analysis was relied on for the conclusions, without the same donors being followed.

TCRdb fed the 5' RACE reads into MiXCR, producing one record per CDR3 protein. The sample lists some 570,000 distinct CDR3 sequences, about a fifth occurring once. As regards this clonotype: The antigen is not known. The junction departs from the called germline gene at one end, perhaps through a read error.

This sample was also put to use in a study of yellow fever vaccine responses in identical twins. According to that study: Twins' T cell vaccine responses reportedly looked partly convergent, partly personalized.

This chain joins TRBV24-1 and TRBJ2-3; D ambiguous. The clonotype was recovered from a woman aged 18-29 years in good health. Source material: CD4+ T cells sorted from blood. This chain's CDR3 is CASSGKGTDTQYF. CDR3 bases: TGTGCCAGCAGTGGGAAGGGTACAGATACGCAGTATTTT.